The 15 T cell receptor beta chains presented below share a single source sample, sequenced in a study of T-cell reconstitution after alpha-beta-depleted transplantation in children. Unique molecular identifiers were built into the TCRbeta library. TCRdb itself ran the PCR reads through MiXCR, one entry per CDR3 protein. The sample holds about 500,000 distinct CDR3 sequences, 30% to 35% seen once. This sample comprised PBMCs from the stem cell graft donor, obtained from the stem cell graft. The receptor source for this set is a human donor who donated a stem cell graft to a child with aplastic anemia.

This clonotype was seen only a few times. V gene TRBV20-1 combines with J gene TRBJ2-3, with D possibly being TRBD2 (6 bases). Germline CDR1 reads DFQATT; CDR2 reads SNEGSKA (reference sequence). The length of the CDR3 is 14 residues. V dropped 0 bases and J dropped 3 bases, with 10 bases sitting between them. CDR3 bases: TGCAGTGCTAGAGACGGGAGATCAACAGATACGCAGTATTTT. Its protein product is CSARDGRSTDTQYF.

The J gene is TRBJ1-2, the V gene TRBV7-2; D remains ambiguous. This CDR3 contains 13 residues. Between the trimmed V and J ends, which lost 0 bases and 3 bases, there was a span of 5 bases. The germline V gene has CDR1 SGHTA and CDR2 FQGNSA. DNA of the CDR3: TGTGCCAGCAGCTTAGCCGCCCACTATGGCTACACCTTC. Translating gives CASSLAAHYGYTF.

This clonotype has only a few counts. V usage is TRBV29-1 and J usage is TRBJ2-3, with TRBD1 matching over 7 bases. CDR1 and CDR2 (germline): SQVTM, ANQGSEA. The CDR3 runs 14 residues. Unmatched junction bases numbered 9, after V lost 7 bases and J lost 2 bases. The CDR3 nucleotides are TGCAGCGGATCGACTGGACAGGACACAGATACGCAGTATTTT. Translated: CSGSTGQDTDTQYF.

The sample holds a few counts of this clonotype. This chain uses TRBV10-1 with TRBJ2-1; no clear D gene. The CDR3 runs 11 residues. Germline-derived CDR1 and CDR2 are WNHNN and SYGVQD (reference sequence). Here the CDR3 reads CPPSPGNEQFF. CDR3 nucleotides: TGCCCTCCGAGCCCTGGGAATGAGCAGTTCTTC.

This clonotype was recorded only once. A much bigger clone sits one base away, suggesting this may be a read error. The rearrangement uses TRBV5-5 and TRBJ2-3; the D is unclear. Germline assignment: CDR1 SGHKS and CDR2 YYEKEE (reference sequence). Trimming removed 2 bases at V and 6 bases at J, with 16 bases between. This CDR3 has 15 residues. The CDR3 DNA reads as TGTGCCAGCAGCTTAGGTATCTATGGATACGATACGCAGTATTTT. Residues: CASSLGIYGYDTQYF. The whole variable domain, remainder taken from reference TRBV5-5 and TRBJ2-3, is DAGVTQSPTHLIKTRGQQVTLRCSPISGHKSVSWYQQVLGQGPQFIFQYYEKEERGRGNFPDRFSARQFPNYSSELNVNALLLGDSALYLCASSLGIYGYDTQYFGPGTRLTVL.

This clonotype was detected a few times. J is TRBJ2-3 and V is TRBV20-1; no clear D gene. This CDR3 has 13 amino acids. Germline CDR1 DFQATT, CDR2 SNEGSKA (reference sequence). Trimming pared 3 bases from V and 6 bases from J, leaving 13 bases between. CDR3 protein: CSASPTLSDTQYF. The CDR3 nucleotides read TGCAGTGCTAGTCCAACCCTTAGTGATACGCAGTATTTT.

This chain connects TRBV5-6 to TRBJ2-5, with 15 bases lining up with TRBD2. The ends lost 1 base at V and 4 bases at J; junction bases unmatched: 5. Germline CDR1 SGHDT, CDR2 YYEEEE. The CDR3 consists of 17 residues. The CDR3 protein is CASSLIGLAGGGETQYF. The CDR3 DNA sequence: TGTGCCAGCAGCTTGATAGGACTAGCGGGAGGGGGAGAGACCCAGTACTTC.

This clonotype was found a few times. This chain links TRBV7-8 with TRBJ2-1, with D unclear. The CDR3 sequence is 16 residues long. The ends were cut back, 1 base at V and 5 bases at J, with 15 bases in the middle. Germline CDR1 is SGHVS and CDR2 is FQNEAQ. The chain's CDR3 is CASSLDFGIRHNEQFF. DNA for the CDR3: TGTGCCAGCAGCTTAGATTTTGGGATCAGGCACAATGAGCAGTTCTTC.

The CDR3 reads CATSDPARDLNNEQFF. The DNA of the CDR3 is TGTGCCACCAGTGACCCGGCCCGGGACCTTAACAATGAGCAGTTCTTC. This chain connects TRBV24-1 to TRBJ2-1; possibly TRBD1 or TRBD2 for D (5 bases each). Germline lookup yields CDR1 KGHDR and CDR2 SFDVKD. The CDR3 loop spans 16 amino acids. The germline V and J ends were trimmed by 4 bases and 5 bases, with 17 bases remaining between them.

The chain combines TRBV24-1 with TRBJ1-1, with no clear D. Deletions cut 9 bases from V and 3 bases from J, with 16 bases between. Germline loops: CDR1 KGHDR, CDR2 SFDVKD. The CDR3 runs 14 residues. CDR3 sequence (DNA): TGTGCCACCTCCCCTGAGGGCAGACACACTGAAGCTTTCTTT. Its protein is CATSPEGRHTEAFF.

The CDR3 nucleotides read TGCGCCAGCGGGCGCAGACAGGTAGACACAGATACGCAGTATTTT. This translates into CASGRRQVDTDTQYF. The chain links TRBV5-1 to TRBJ2-3, with D possibly being TRBD1 (6 bases). Germline values: CDR1 SGHRS, CDR2 YFSETQ. V lost 7 bases and J lost 2, with 17 bases in between. The CDR3 loop spans 15 amino acids.

This clonotype was detected a few times. This chain joins TRBV29-1 and TRBJ1-2; unclear D gene. Trimming stripped 0 bases from V and 5 bases from J, with 13 bases between. Per germline, CDR1 SQVTM and CDR2 ANQGSEA. CDR3 length: 14 amino acids. The CDR3 sequence is CSVEDRASPYGYTF. As DNA, the CDR3 is TGCAGCGTTGAAGATCGGGCCAGCCCTTATGGCTACACCTTC.

This clonotype was detected a few times. The rearrangement uses TRBV24-1 and TRBJ2-1; the D gene is possibly TRBD1 (9 bases). V shed 0 bases and J shed 4 bases, with 21 bases lying between them. Germline V gene data show CDR1 as KGHDR and CDR2 as SFDVKD. The CDR3 is 19 amino acids. CDR3 in amino acids: CATSDLGDRERGGYNEQFF. CDR3 DNA: TGTGCCACCAGTGATTTGGGGGACAGGGAACGGGGGGGATACAATGAGCAGTTCTTC.

This clonotype was observed a few times. The V gene is TRBV13, the J gene TRBJ1-1, with unresolved D. The CDR3 is made up of 16 amino acids. CDR1 and CDR2 from the germline V gene are PRHDT and FYEKMQ (reference sequence). V was pared by 0 bases and J by 1 base, with 12 bases between. For the CDR3, the DNA is TGTGCCAGCAGCTTAGGCAGGTTGGGGTGGAACACTGAAGCTTTCTTT. Translating gives CASSLGRLGWNTEAFF.

The CDR3 region is CSANWDSPREQYF. CDR3 in DNA: TGCAGTGCTAACTGGGACAGCCCTCGCGAGCAGTACTTC. The chain carries TRBV20-1 and TRBJ2-7, with 7 positions matching TRBD1. CDR3 length: 13 residues. Trimming cost V 4 bases and J 6 bases; bases outside gene matches: 9. Looked up from germline, CDR1 is DFQATT and CDR2 is SNEGSKA (reference sequence).